These 18 T cell receptor beta chains were sequenced from one sample in a study of T cell responses to AZD1222 COVID-19 vaccine. Produced via immunoSEQ multiplex PCR; TCRdb's table is partial and in-frame only. This table has roughly 93,000 clones, just under 90% appearing once. Specimen: peripheral blood, collected on day 0 of MenACWY control vaccination. Receptors were obtained from an adult in good health.

This sequence joins TRBV6-5 and TRBJ2-7, with 10 bases fitting TRBD1. The CDR3 contains 12 residues. V dropped 10 bases and J dropped 2; count of bases not matched to a gene: 2. Germline CDR1 and CDR2: MNHEY and SVGAGI. The CDR3 DNA follows: TGTGCCACCGGACAGGGGGCCTACGAGCAGTACTTC. Translating gives CATGQGAYEQYF.

The chain couples TRBV2 to TRBJ1-2; no reliable D call. Germline CDR1 SNHLY, CDR2 FYNNEI. V lost 4 bases and J lost 4, with 7 bases in between. The CDR3 has 12 amino acids. CDR3 nucleotide sequence: TGTGCCAGCAGTGCGAGGGTCTATGGCTACACCTTC. It encodes CASSARVYGYTF.

The genes are TRBV6-5 and TRBJ2-1, with 9 positions matching TRBD2. CDR3 length: 15 residues. V was clipped by 1 base and J by 4 bases; unmatched bases: 2. Germline V gene data show CDR1 as MNHEY and CDR2 as SVGAGI. CDR3 DNA: TGTGCCAGCAGTTACTTAGCGGGGGATTACAATGAGCAGTTCTTC. It specifies CASSYLAGDYNEQFF.

V gene TRBV13 combines with J gene TRBJ1-4, with D uncertain. The V and J ends lost 2 bases and 5 bases respectively, with 9 bases between them. Germline loops: CDR1 PRHDT, CDR2 FYEKMQ (reference sequence). This CDR3 has 14 amino acids. The DNA of the CDR3 is TGTGCCAGCAGCTTACGGCAGCCCAATGAAAAACTGTTTTTT. Amino acid sequence: CASSLRQPNEKLFF.

V is TRBV18 and J is TRBJ2-2, with 7 nucleotides matching TRBD1. The germline CDR1 and CDR2 sequences are KGHSH and LQKENI. CDR3 length: 16 amino acids. V lost 5 bases and J lost 0; bases outside the gene matches: 6. The CDR3 is CASSRTGLTNTGELFF. The CDR3, as DNA: TGTGCCAGCTCAAGGACAGGCCTAACGAACACCGGGGAGCTGTTTTTT.

This clone was detected only a few times. This chain connects TRBV19 to TRBJ1-1, with 10 bases lining up with TRBD1. CDR3 length: 16 amino acids. Trimming cost V 7 bases and J 1 base; bases outside gene matches: 9. Germline V gives CDR1 LNHDA, CDR2 SQIVND (reference sequence). The CDR3 nucleotides are TGTGCCAGTAAGGCTGACAGGGGGCCCGGGAACACTGAAGCTTTCTTT. This encodes CASKADRGPGNTEAFF.

The J gene is TRBJ2-3, the V gene TRBV29-1; D tentatively reads TRBD1 or TRBD2 (5 bases each). The V end lost 0 bases, the J end lost 2 bases, and 12 bases lay between the germline ends. Germline-derived CDR1 and CDR2 are SQVTM and ANQGSEA. This CDR3 region has 15 residues. DNA for the CDR3: TGCAGCGTTGAAGATCTTGAGGGGTACACAGATACGCAGTATTTT. This encodes CSVEDLEGYTDTQYF.

This chain uses TRBV28 with TRBJ2-3; 7 nucleotides agree with TRBD2. CDR1 is MDHEN and CDR2 is SYDVKM in the germline V gene. V was pared by 7 bases and J by 2 bases, with 6 bases of the junction left unmatched. This CDR3 spans 14 amino acids. CDR3 sequence reads: CASNSGGITDTQYF. The CDR3 nucleotides read TGTGCCAGCAATTCCGGGGGGATCACAGATACGCAGTATTTT.

CDR3 DNA: TGTGCCAGCAGCGCCGATGAGGGGGCGAGTGGCTACACCTTC. Residues: CASSADEGASGYTF. This chain links TRBV4-2 with TRBJ1-2, with 7 bases lining up with TRBD1. J lost 7 bases, V lost 5 bases, and 10 bases had no gene match. This CDR3 contains 14 residues. The germline gives CDR1 LGHNA, CDR2 YNFKEQ.

V gene TRBV15 combines with J gene TRBJ1-1, with TRBD1 as a possible D gene (5 bases). Germline V gene sequence: CDR1 LNHNV, CDR2 YYDKDF (reference sequence). Trimming cost V 0 bases and J 0 bases, with 8 bases left between them. This CDR3 is 15 amino acids long. CDR3 bases: TGTGCCACCAGCAGAGAGGGGGGTGTGAACACTGAAGCTTTCTTT. As protein: CATSREGGVNTEAFF.

The V and J genes are TRBV7-9 and TRBJ2-1; D unclear. The CDR3 spans 8 residues. V lost 7 bases, J lost 8 bases, and 0 bases lay in between. The germline gives CDR1 SEHNR, CDR2 FQNEAQ (reference sequence). Written as DNA, the CDR3 is TGTGCCAGCAATGAGCAGTTCTTC. Protein: CASNEQFF.

J is TRBJ1-1 and V is TRBV28; D is undetermined. The germline gives CDR1 MDHEN, CDR2 SYDVKM. Deletions cut 6 bases from V and 5 bases from J, with 10 bases between. The CDR3 totals 12 residues. CDR3 coding DNA: TGTGCCAGCAGCTTGGTTCGGACTGAAGCTTTCTTT. The encoded protein is CASSLVRTEAFF.

The V and J genes are TRBV6-5 and TRBJ2-2; D gene unclear. V dropped 3 bases and J dropped 6 bases, with 5 bases sitting between them. The CDR3 consists of 12 residues. Germline CDR1 and CDR2: MNHEY and SVGAGI. CDR3 nucleotides: TGTGCCAGCAGTTATACCCCCGGGGAGCTGTTTTTT. This gives the protein CASSYTPGELFF.

The chain recombines TRBV20-1 with TRBJ1-1; D unclear. Trimming took 7 bases from V and 10 from J, leaving 16 bases between them. Germline V lookup: CDR1 DFQATT, CDR2 SNEGSKA (reference sequence). The CDR3 totals 11 residues. CDR3 bases: TGCAGTGTCGGCGGACGGCGAGGAGCTTTCTTT. Translating it yields CSVGGRRGAFF.

This chain connects TRBV7-9 to TRBJ1-1; 9 bases are a match to TRBD1. The germline gives CDR1 SEHNR, CDR2 FQNEAQ (reference sequence). Unmatched junction bases numbered 7, after V lost 6 bases and J lost 8 bases. This CDR3 is 13 amino acids long. The CDR3 loop reads CASSYGQGLEAFF. The CDR3 region has the DNA TGTGCCAGCAGTTACGGACAGGGGTTAGAAGCTTTCTTT.

The J gene is TRBJ1-5, the V gene TRBV19; D uncertain. V lost 8 bases and J lost 6, with 14 bases in between. Germline V gene data show CDR1 as LNHDA and CDR2 as SQIVND (reference sequence). This CDR3 is 13 amino acids long. The CDR3, as DNA: TGTGCCAGTTCTTATGCAGGAGGTCAGCCCCAGCATTTT. Its translation: CASSYAGGQPQHF.

The chain is built from TRBV5-1 and TRBJ2-1, with TRBD1 matching over 12 bases. CDR3 size: 16 residues. After removal of 4 bases from V and 10 bases from J, the junction contained 12 bases not matched to a gene. CDR1 is SGHRS and CDR2 is YFSETQ in the germline V gene. The CDR3 DNA follows: TGCGCCAGCAGCCCGGGCTTCGGGACAGGGGGCCGCGAGCAGTTCTTC. This codes for CASSPGFGTGGREQFF.

The chain carries TRBV6-5 and TRBJ1-5, with D hard to call. The V end was cut by 2 bases, the J end by 5 bases, with 7 bases between. The germline V gene encodes CDR1 MNHEY and CDR2 SVGAGI. CDR3 size: 13 residues. The CDR3 DNA reads as TGTGCCAGCAGTTACAACAGATATCAGCCCCAGCATTTT. This sequence encodes CASSYNRYQPQHF.